This TCR beta chain was captured by sequencing in a study of spatial heterogeneity in lung cancer. The time point was: sample taken at primary tumor resection. Whole RNA obtained from tumor, nontumor lung or frozen PBMC underwent sequencing without sorting. This CDR3 is built from 14 residues. Per germline, CDR1 MDHEN and CDR2 SYDVKM. V dropped 8 bases and J dropped 5; count of bases not matched to a gene: 8. Study-level findings and limits: Blood showed ubiquitous tumor TCRs more often at resection than at routine follow-up.

This clonotype has ten or more counts. Its target is not known. Every cDNA TCR molecule received its own unique molecular identifier. TCRdb re-called the 5' RACE reads with MiXCR, one entry per CDR3 protein. The sample has tens of thousands of distinct CDR3 sequences; about 12% are singletons. The chain uses TRBV28 and TRBJ2-5; 10 bases are a match to TRBD2. The TCR was taken from a male donor with early-stage non-small cell lung cancer. This specimen was PBMCs, taken at surgery. CDR3 coding DNA: TGTGCCAGCGGAGAGCGGGGGGGCCTGGAGACCCAGTACTTC. It yields the protein CASGERGGLETQYF.